This T cell receptor beta chain came from a study of blood T cell repertoires in COVID-19. Clones were sequenced by immunoSEQ multiplex PCR, and TCRdb holds only the in-frame ones, with some missing. The sample lists fewer than 450,000 clones, 88% occurring once. CDR1 and CDR2 from the germline V gene are SGHRS and YFSETQ. There are 15 residues in the CDR3. V was pared by 0 bases and J by 8 bases, with 9 bases of the junction left unmatched. The sequenced sample was PBMCs or T cells enriched from blood (not recorded which). The origin of this receptor is a woman aged 40 to 50 with acute COVID-19. This rearrangement joins TRBV5-1 to TRBJ1-2; 8 nucleotides match TRBD1. CDR3 nucleotides: TGCGCCAGCAGCTTGGGAACGACAGGGGAACGGGGCTACACCTTC. Translated: CASSLGTTGERGYTF.